This T cell receptor beta chain was sequenced in a study of cytomegalovirus exposure and HLA in healthy donors. Study outcomes and limitations: Compared with the approximately 680-donor mean, an Asian-associated ancestry cluster reportedly had fewer N-insertions, according to a later analysis. The dataset shows that most TCR sequences were rare, while some public TCRs occurred in many donors. CMV antigen specificity of three CMV-associated chains was confirmed in vitro.

With 60 Vbeta and 13 Jbeta primers, the PCR was carried out. Clones were read by immunoSEQ multiplex PCR, and TCRdb kept only the in-frame ones, dropping some. The sample table includes about 170,000 clones. A note on this clone: The antigen is not known.

The V end was cut by 1 base, the J end by 5 bases, with 21 bases between. The germline V gene has CDR1 SGHTA and CDR2 FQGNSA. The CDR3 runs to 18 residues. The source of this sequence is a woman in her late teens or twenties in good health and CMV-seropositive. The sequenced sample was PBMCs. The genes are TRBV7-2 and TRBJ1-5, with D possibly TRBD1 on 5 matching bases. CDR3 sequence (DNA): TGTGCCAGCAGCTTAGGCTTAGGACAAGGATCCCACTATCAGCCCCAGCATTTT. It translates to CASSLGLGQGSHYQPQHF.